The 22 T cell receptor beta chains given below trace back to one sample, sequenced in a study of T cell repertoires in cytomegalovirus infection. TCRdb reanalysed the reads using MiXCR and keeps one entry per CDR3 protein. In the table there are some 390,000 distinct CDR3 sequences, around 18% of which are singletons. The source material was PBMCs. These receptor sequences come from a human donor in good health (CMV status not recorded). Some clones in this sample may be carry-over from other donors' samples.

This clonotype was recorded a few times. The chain combines TRBV7-2 with TRBJ2-6; D unclear. Trimming left V 5 bases short and J 1 base short, with 9 bases between. Per the germline V gene, CDR1 is SGHTA and CDR2 is FQGNSA. This CDR3 is 15 amino acids long. The CDR3 DNA reads TGTGCCAGCAGCCAACACAAATCTGGGGCCAACGTCCTGACTTTC. Its protein product is CASSQHKSGANVLTF.

This clonotype was seen many times. The V gene is TRBV7-6, the J gene TRBJ1-6, with D tentatively TRBD1 (6 bases). The CDR3 sequence is 15 residues long. Germline V gives CDR1 SGHVS, CDR2 FNYEAQ. V lost 1 base and J lost 6, with 10 bases in between. CDR3 nucleotides: TGTGCCAGCAGCTTAGGACAGGATCTTAATTCACCCCTCCACTTT. Protein product: CASSLGQDLNSPLHF.

This clonotype has a handful of counts. V and J are TRBV6-5 and TRBJ2-7; D not certain. The CDR3 runs to 13 residues. V was pared by 2 bases and J by 2 bases, with 7 bases between. From germline, CDR1 is MNHEY and CDR2 SVGAGI. The CDR3, as DNA: TGTGCCAGCAGTTACGTGGGTCCCTACGAGCAGTACTTC. Amino acid sequence: CASSYVGPYEQYF.

This clonotype was seen repeatedly, ten times or more. The chain has TRBV7-8 and TRBJ1-5, with TRBD1 matching 9 bases. V lost 1 base and J lost 4; bases outside the gene matches: 2. The CDR3 runs 15 residues. Germline V CDR1 and CDR2: SGHVS, FQNEAQ. CDR3 nucleotides: TGTGCCAGCAGCTTAGACGGGACAGGGAATCAGCCCCAGCATTTT. It codes for CASSLDGTGNQPQHF. Together with reference TRBV7-8 and TRBJ1-5, the CDR3 gives the full variable domain: GAGVSQSPRYKVAKRGQDVALRCDPISGHVSLFWYQQALGQGPEFLTYFQNEAQLDKSGLPSDRFFAERPEGSVSTLKIQRTQQEDSAVYLCASSLDGTGNQPQHFGDGTRLSIL.

This chain joins TRBV10-2 and TRBJ1-1; the D gene is possibly TRBD1 (6 bases). CDR3 size: 10 residues. Between the trimmed V and J ends, which lost 6 bases and 8 bases, there was a span of 7 bases. Germline CDR1 WSHSY, CDR2 SAAADI. The CDR3 DNA reads as TGCGCCAGCAGGGACAGCGAAGCTTTCTTT. Protein: CASRDSEAFF.

The gene calls are TRBV5-5 and TRBJ1-6; weak D call: TRBD1 (5 bases). The CDR3 extends over 16 amino acids. CDR1 and CDR2 (germline): SGHKS, YYEKEE (reference sequence). V was clipped by 0 bases and J by 9 bases, with 16 bases between them. CDR3 DNA: TGTGCCAGCAGCTTGGTGCTGACGGGGGTTGGTTCACCCCTCCACTTT. This codes for CASSLVLTGVGSPLHF.

The chain carries TRBV7-2 and TRBJ2-7; unclear D gene. The V and J ends lost 1 base and 0 bases respectively, with 10 bases between them. The CDR3 loop spans 15 amino acids. Germline V gives CDR1 SGHTA, CDR2 FQGNSA. This chain's CDR3 is CASSLVGRTSYEQYF. Here the CDR3 DNA reads TGTGCCAGCAGCTTAGTCGGCAGGACCTCCTACGAGCAGTACTTC. The full variable domain, in which reference TRBV7-2 and TRBJ2-7 provide the parts outside the CDR3, is GAGVSQSPSNKVTEKGKDVELRCDPISGHTALYWYRQSLGQGLEFLIYFQGNSAPDKSGLPSDRFSAERTGGSVSTLTIQRTQQEDSAVYLCASSLVGRTSYEQYFGPGTRLTVT.

This clonotype showed up just a few times. The chain carries TRBV2 and TRBJ1-4, with D uncertain. Trimming cost V 3 bases and J 0 bases, with 8 bases left between them. This CDR3 is 15 amino acids long. Looked up from germline, CDR1 is SNHLY and CDR2 is FYNNEI. The CDR3 nucleotides read TGTGCCAGCAGTGATCTGAGGGCAACTAATGAAAAACTGTTTTTT. Its translation is CASSDLRATNEKLFF.

This clonotype was recorded at least ten times. The J gene is TRBJ2-3, the V gene TRBV7-2; D uncertain. V was pared by 5 bases and J by 2 bases, with 14 bases between. Germline values: CDR1 SGHTA, CDR2 FQGNSA. CDR3 size: 15 residues. This chain's CDR3 is CASSPQVGHTDTQYF. The CDR3 nucleotides read TGTGCCAGCAGCCCTCAAGTGGGCCACACAGATACGCAGTATTTT. The entire variable domain, with the rest obtained from reference TRBV7-2 and TRBJ2-3, is as follows: GAGVSQSPSNKVTEKGKDVELRCDPISGHTALYWYRQSLGQGLEFLIYFQGNSAPDKSGLPSDRFSAERTGGSVSTLTIQRTQQEDSAVYLCASSPQVGHTDTQYFGPGTRLTVL.

The chain couples TRBV7-9 to TRBJ2-7; 9 nucleotides align to TRBD1. Germline trimming cut 5 bases from V and 1 base from J; bases unmatched to any gene: 9. The CDR3 totals 16 residues. The germline V gene has CDR1 SEHNR and CDR2 FQNEAQ (reference sequence). In nucleotides, the CDR3 is TGTGCCAGCAGCGTGTACAGGACAGGGGCTTCCTACGAGCAGTACTTC. It yields the protein CASSVYRTGASYEQYF.

This chain connects TRBV7-8 to TRBJ2-5; D is perhaps TRBD2 (5 bases). Germline V gene data show CDR1 as SGHVS and CDR2 as FQNEAQ. The V gene lost 5 bases and the J gene lost 3 bases, with 10 bases spanning the gap. The CDR3 has 13 amino acids. As DNA, the CDR3 is TGTGCCAGCAGCCGAACTAGAGAAGAGACCCAGTACTTC. It is translated as CASSRTREETQYF.

This clonotype has only a few counts. V and J are TRBV20-1 and TRBJ2-3; D may be TRBD1 (6 bases). The germline CDR1 and CDR2 sequences are DFQATT and SNEGSKA (reference sequence). This CDR3 region has 14 residues. V lost 3 bases, J lost 4 bases, and 14 bases lay in between. CDR3 sequence (DNA): TGCAGTGCTAGCTTGAGGGGGTTGGCAGATACGCAGTATTTT. Protein sequence: CSASLRGLADTQYF.

V and J are TRBV14 and TRBJ2-1; TRBD1 agrees at 7 bases. J was trimmed by 7 bases and V by 2 bases; bases with no gene match: 5. This CDR3 has 14 residues. In germline, CDR1 is SGHDN, CDR2 FVKESK. The CDR3 sequence is CASSQSLTGNEQFF. The CDR3 DNA is TGTGCCAGCAGCCAATCCTTGACAGGGAATGAGCAGTTCTTC.

This clonotype was seen repeatedly, ten times or more. The chain links TRBV4-1 to TRBJ2-3; 9 bases align to TRBD2. The CDR3 has 16 amino acids. CDR1 is MGHRA and CDR2 is YSYEKL in the germline V gene. V shed 3 bases and J 2 bases; nucleotides not matched to a gene: 6. The CDR3 region is CASSHSSGMYTDTQYF. The CDR3 coding sequence is TGCGCCAGCAGCCATTCTAGCGGGATGTACACAGATACGCAGTATTTT.

The chain recombines TRBV2 with TRBJ1-6; D remains unclear. This CDR3 has 13 amino acids. V lost 6 bases and J 7 bases, leaving 10 bases between the germline ends. Looked up from germline, CDR1 is SNHLY and CDR2 is FYNNEI. The CDR3 bases are TGTGCCAGCAGGAGCCTACTGAATTCACCCCTCCACTTT. Translating gives CASRSLLNSPLHF.

This clonotype has ten or more counts. The chain has TRBV7-2 and TRBJ1-4; D call uncertain. The CDR3 extends over 15 amino acids. V was cut by 2 bases and J by 7 bases, with 14 bases left in between. CDR1 and CDR2 (germline): SGHTA, FQGNSA. The CDR3 loop is CASSLHGPGGEKLFF. As DNA, the CDR3 is TGTGCCAGCAGCTTACATGGACCGGGAGGTGAAAAACTGTTTTTT.

This clonotype occurred many times. The genes are TRBV12-3 or TRBV12-4 and TRBJ1-1; 7 bases line up with TRBD1. The CDR3 has 14 residues. Trimming removed 4 bases from V and 2 bases from J; junction bases left unmatched: 4. The CDR3 region has the DNA TGTGCCAGCAGTTCCCAGGGGGTTAACACTGAAGCTTTCTTT. Amino acids: CASSSQGVNTEAFF.

This clonotype was seen only a few times. The V and J genes are TRBV4-3 and TRBJ1-2; D gene uncertain. This CDR3 has 14 residues. The V gene lost 4 bases and the J gene lost 7 bases, with 16 bases spanning the gap. The germline V gene has CDR1 LGHNA and CDR2 YSLEER. CDR3 in DNA: TGCGCCAGCAGCCCCCAGGCCCTTGGAGGTGGCTACACCTTC. Translating gives CASSPQALGGGYTF.

This clonotype was recorded at least ten times. This chain joins TRBV7-2 and TRBJ2-7; D unclear. Germline loops: CDR1 SGHTA, CDR2 FQGNSA. CDR3 size: 15 residues. The ends were cut back, 1 base at V and 3 bases at J, with 13 bases in the middle. The CDR3 bases are TGTGCCAGCAGCTTAGGTTGGGTGGTGGGCTACGAGCAGTACTTC. Protein: CASSLGWVVGYEQYF.

This clonotype was picked up many times. This chain uses TRBV12-3 or TRBV12-4 with TRBJ2-3; 7 nucleotides match TRBD2. V lost 10 bases to trimming and J lost 1 base; unmatched junction nucleotides: 5. CDR3 length: 13 residues. The CDR3 sequence is CATSRGGTDTQYF. The CDR3 DNA reads as TGTGCCACCTCACGGGGGGGCACAGATACGCAGTATTTT.

This clonotype appeared many times. This chain joins TRBV7-2 and TRBJ2-3; weak D call: TRBD2 (6 bases). V lost 0 bases to trimming and J lost 1 base, with 8 bases between them. Germline V CDR1 and CDR2: SGHTA, FQGNSA. The CDR3 covers 15 residues. The CDR3 reads CASSLAVAGTDTQYF. Here the CDR3 DNA reads TGTGCCAGCAGCTTAGCCGTAGCGGGCACAGATACGCAGTATTTT.

This clonotype was found many times. The J gene is TRBJ1-2, the V gene TRBV7-2, with no clear D. This CDR3 region has 12 residues. V was pared by 3 bases and J by 9 bases, with 11 bases between. In germline, CDR1 is SGHTA, CDR2 FQGNSA. In DNA form, the CDR3 reads TGTGCCAGCAGCTTCTCGGGCCGGAGCTACACCTTC. Amino acid sequence: CASSFSGRSYTF.